This T cell receptor (beta chain) was recovered during a study of regulatory T cells in long-lasting Graves disease. Ten or more counts support this clonotype. This CDR3 spans 15 amino acids. J lost 0 bases, V lost 7 bases, and 8 bases had no gene match. Germline assignment: CDR1 ENHRY and CDR2 SYGVKD. HTBI primers from iRepertoire and Arm-PCR of CDR3 regions yielded the TCR beta libraries. TCRdb itself ran the multiplex PCR reads through MiXCR, one entry per CDR3 protein. The table has about 340,000 distinct CDR3 sequences, around a fifth seen once. This sample's time point: persistent/refractory GD, antithyroid drugs over 5 years with positive TRAb. Extracted PBMC RNA gave rise to the TCR library.

Sample: peripheral blood mononuclear cells (PBMCs), taken when the disease was refractory, from a patient treated with antithyroid drugs. The sequence derives from a female donor with Graves disease. This chain connects TRBV10-3 to TRBJ1-1; TRBD1 agrees at 7 bases. The CDR3 loop reads CAITPRTGVNTEAFF. The CDR3, as DNA: TGTGCCATCACTCCCCGGACAGGCGTGAACACTGAAGCTTTCTTT.